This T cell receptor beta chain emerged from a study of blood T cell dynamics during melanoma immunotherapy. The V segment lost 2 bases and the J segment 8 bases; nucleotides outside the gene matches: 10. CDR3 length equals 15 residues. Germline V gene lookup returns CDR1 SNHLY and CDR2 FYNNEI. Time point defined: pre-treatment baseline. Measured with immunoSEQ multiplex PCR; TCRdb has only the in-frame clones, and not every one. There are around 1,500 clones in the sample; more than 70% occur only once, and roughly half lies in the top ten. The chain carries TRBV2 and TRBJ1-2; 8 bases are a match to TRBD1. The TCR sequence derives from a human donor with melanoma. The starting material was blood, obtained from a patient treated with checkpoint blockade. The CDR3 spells CASSERLQGAAGYTF. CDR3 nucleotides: TGTGCCAGCAGTGAACGACTCCAGGGGGCGGCGGGCTACACCTTC.